The clone carrying this T cell receptor beta chain has a handful of counts. The target antigen is unknown. The entry originates in a study of T cell repertoires in cytomegalovirus infection. Study outcomes and limitations: Totalled public TCR beta family frequency picked out people who carried CMV plus the relevant HLA.

TCRdb analysed the reads with MiXCR anew, one entry per CDR3 protein. The sample carries a few hundred thousand distinct CDR3 sequences, about 34% recorded once. CDR3 length: 12 amino acids. The germline CDR1 and CDR2 sequences are SQVTM and ANQGSEA. V lost 4 bases, J lost 2 bases, and 7 bases lay in between. This chain joins TRBV29-1 and TRBJ2-3, with a tentative D call TRBD1 (6 bases). This sequence originates from a human donor in good health (CMV status not recorded). Some clones in this sample may be carry-over from other donors' samples. Sequences were derived from cultured PBMCs, sampled from culture after CMV antigen stimulation. CDR3 nucleotide sequence: TGCAGCGTTGGGACAGTCACAGATACGCAGTATTTT. Protein: CSVGTVTDTQYF.